This T cell receptor (beta chain) is drawn from a study of T cells after yellow fever vaccination. In the study overall: Libraries from low-cell-number fractions were prepared with the SMART-Seq v4 Ultra Low Input RNA kit.

For this clonotype: Its matching antigen is unknown.

Study-wide findings and caveats: Contamination of FACS-sorted repertoires by abundant clonotypes from the bulk population could occur. CD4 and CD8 compartments shared a small share of clonotypes.

5'RACE template switching added a universal primer site and UMIs to TCR cDNA. TCRdb ran MiXCR on the 5' RACE reads and lists one entry per CDR3 protein. Of about 260,000 distinct CDR3 sequences detected, about 5.2% appear once; the ten largest clones hold around 3.5%. In germline, CDR1 is LGHDT, CDR2 YNNKEL (reference sequence). V gave up 1 base and J gave up 4 bases, with 16 bases separating them. The CDR3 consists of 16 residues. The V gene is TRBV3-1, the J gene TRBJ2-5; perhaps TRBD2 as D (7 bases). Sequenced material: CD4+ T cells sorted from PBMCs, taken on the day of the yellow fever booster vaccination. This sequence was found in a man younger than 35 who received the YFV17D yellow fever vaccine. CDR3 sequence: CASSQAGQGRGETQYF. CDR3 DNA: TGTGCCAGCAGCCAAGCCGGCCAGGGGAGGGGAGAGACCCAGTACTTC.